Here is one TCR beta chain with its context. Its antigen is currently unknown. PCR involved 60 Vbeta and 13 Jbeta primers. Produced via immunoSEQ multiplex PCR; TCRdb's table is partial and in-frame only. The table shows over 100,000 clones, with 74% occurring only once. Germline V gives CDR1 MDHEN, CDR2 SYDVKM. CDR3 length equals 14 residues. The V and J ends lost 7 bases and 3 bases respectively, with 15 bases between them. Donors consisted of healthy bone marrow donors. This entry belongs to a study of cytomegalovirus exposure and HLA in healthy donors. Study-wide results and caveats: A later analysis showed TCR association rates differing by HLA locus, peaking at DRB1 and lowest at HLA-C.

Material for sequencing was PBMCs. The receptor's source is a human donor in good health. The chain carries TRBV28 and TRBJ1-2; tentatively, D is TRBD1 (6 bases). CDR3: CASTPPQGYYGYTF. The CDR3 bases are TGTGCCAGCACCCCCCCCCAGGGGTACTATGGCTACACCTTC.